This T cell receptor beta chain was obtained from a study of cytomegalovirus exposure and HLA in healthy donors. Donors showed nominal health when sampled, although they likely had unrecorded immune exposures. The CDR3 consists of 18 residues. V lost 3 bases and J lost 5; bases outside the gene matches: 15. CDR1 and CDR2 (germline): SGHDT, YYEEEE. Use of 60 Vbeta and 13 Jbeta primers characterized the PCR. Clones were sequenced by immunoSEQ multiplex PCR, and TCRdb holds only the in-frame ones, with some missing. This table holds 25,000 to 40,000 clones. Sequencing was performed on PBMCs. The chain couples TRBV5-6 to TRBJ2-7; 12 bases map to TRBD1. The source is a man aged 35-49 years in good health and CMV-seronegative. CDR3 residues: CASSSPGTGGANMDEQYF. The CDR3 nucleotides are TGTGCCAGCAGCTCTCCCGGGACAGGGGGCGCAAATATGGACGAGCAGTACTTC. The variable domain in full, with the rest retrieved from reference TRBV5-6 and TRBJ2-7, is DAGVTQSPTHLIKTRGQQVTLRCSPKSGHDTVSWYQQALGQGPQFIFQYYEEEERQRGNFPDRFSGHQFPNYSSELNVNALLLGDSALYLCASSSPGTGGANMDEQYFGPGTRLTVT.